This T cell receptor (beta chain) is drawn from a study of tumor-infiltrating lymphocytes in primary liver carcinoma (dated by TCRdb to 2015 to 2018). Concerning the study at large: Hepatocellular carcinoma (four) or combined HCC and intrahepatic cholangiocarcinoma (one) was present in the five patients, who were three men and two women aged 30 to 69 years. Tumors of the five patients were stage T1-T3 N0M0 with maximum diameters of roughly 4 to 11 cm. Each sample produced about 3.5 to 7.13 million productive TCRbeta reads, and read depth showed no significant difference between tissue types. For each liver tumor, the study sampled five regions along with adjacent normal tissue and blood, and applied TCRbeta repertoire sequencing, expression microarrays and whole-exome sequencing. TCRbeta repertoire sequencing covered 35 or so specimens from 5 patients: about 25 tumor regions, 5 adjacent noncancerous liver tissues and 5 peripheral blood samples. To link TCRbeta repertoire diversity to the local molecular phenotype, the 25 or so tumor region samples were profiled with Agilent mRNA microarrays. Repertoires from technical replicates were highly reproducible, with mean shared-clone rates roughly 0.89 and correlation coefficients above 0.95. The investigation overall reported the following: Only the TCR beta chain was sequenced, so true repertoire diversity is likely underestimated because unpaired alpha chains were not captured. Just about 8-24% of top clones turned up in all five regions of a tumor, which suggests spatial heterogeneity among tumor-infiltrating T cells. Pairs of tumor regions showed greater repertoire overlap (mean 36%) than tumor-adjacent pairs (roughly 17%) or tumor-blood pairs (approximately 14%), which is consistent with antigen-driven expansion. With just a few patients in the study, the authors point out that the findings should be validated in a larger study. The top 250 clones accounted for a significantly greater share of the repertoire in tumors than in blood (p = 0.039). Since the samples were bulk and unsorted, there was no way to compare CD4+ and CD8+ T cell repertoires.

CDR3 length: 14 amino acids, cysteine to phenylalanine. CDR3 DNA only is kept here, 42 bases in frame from base 1. According to the germline V gene, CDR1 reads SQVTM and CDR2 reads ANQGSEA. V is pared back by 1 base and J by 1 base, with 10 bases lying between the germline termini. Using a constant-region primer and ProtoScript II reverse transcriptase, TCRbeta-specific cDNA was reverse-transcribed from 500 ng total RNA. The TCRbeta libraries were prepared through three rounds of nested multiplex PCR following a slightly modified ARM-PCR procedure. Each of the first two PCR rounds ran for 9 to 10 cycles using multiplex TRBV1-TRBV30 forward primers together with a Cbeta reverse primer. Sample barcodes and Illumina adapters were added in a final 25-cycle PCR using Deep VentR polymerase. Amplicons of 200-500 bp were gel-purified with a QIAquick gel extraction kit before sequencing. An Illumina HiSeq 2500 was used to sequence the TCRbeta amplicons, generating 250-bp paired-end reads. Regarding the original processing steps: Quality trimming of reads was performed with Trimmomatic v0.33, and paired reads were merged with FLASH v1.2.11 so that full CDR3 sequences could be recovered. V, D and J germline segments were assigned to the rearranged TCRbeta sequences using MiGEC v1.2.1b. Clonotype statistics and Shannon-Wiener diversity indices were calculated with VDJtools v1.0.0. To reduce sampling bias, subsequent analyses other than the diversity analysis used only the 250 most abundant clonotypes in each sample. TCRdb cleaned the public reads at Q25 with fastp, built clones with MiXCR and kept in-frame beta chains. Each record represents a unique CDR3 protein, reported with the most common genes and DNA among its rows. Clone size and V and J calls follow TCRdb, not the original study. The sample yields 90,000 to 150,000 distinct CDR3 sequences; about 59% were counted once. Over 7% of the sample lies in the top ten.

This clonotype showed up just once. No cognate antigen has been identified for it. A read error is possible here, since a much larger clone lies one base away. Without any cell sorting, total RNA and DNA were co-extracted from roughly 20-30 mg of bulk tissue using the AllPrep DNA/RNA mini kit. Surgical resection was performed in China between 2015 and 2016 on about 5 patients with histopathologically diagnosed primary liver carcinoma. Chronic HBV infection was present in the patients, and the patients were treatment-naive at sampling. Five spatially separated regions were sampled per tumor: superior, inferior, left-lateral and right-lateral poles, plus the tumor centre. More than 75% viable tumor cells were found by histology in every tumor sample. Fresh tumor and adjacent tissue pieces were bisected; one half was stored in RNAlater at -80°C, the other sent for histology.

The V and J segments used are TRBV29-1 and TRBJ2-5, with the D gene too uncertain to name. The clonotype was recovered from a woman aged 60-75 years with primary liver carcinoma and hepatitis B virus infection. Sequenced: liver tumor tissue from sampling region 1. The label giving this sample's cell subset or site can be read as: tumor region T1, superior pole. The nucleotide sequence is given as TGCAGCGTTGAAGGTCTCGGGCCCCAAGAGACCCAGTACTTC. It is translated as CSVEGLGPQETQYF.